Presented here are 2 T cell receptor beta chains from one specimen sequenced in a study of T cell changes during pregnancy in multiple sclerosis. Sequencing was performed with immunoSEQ multiplex PCR; in TCRdb, only in-frame clones are kept and a portion is missing. The sample consists of about 99,000 clones, roughly 92% of them appearing once. The source was peripheral blood, collected after pregnancy. All receptors derive from a female donor with multiple sclerosis, enrolled in a pregnancy study.

On this clone: One end of the junction varies from germline; a read error may be responsible. The chain couples TRBV5-4 to TRBJ1-2, with D possibly being TRBD1 (5 bases). The CDR3 length is 14 residues. Germline V gene sequence: CDR1 SGHNT, CDR2 YYREEE (reference sequence). The CDR3 sequence is CASSLGGTSGGYTF. The CDR3 DNA sequence: TGTGCCAGCAGTTTGGGCGGGACCTCGGGTGGCTACACCTTC.

The rearrangement joins TRBV7-8 to TRBJ2-5; 11 positions agree with TRBD2. This CDR3 region has 14 residues. Germline CDR1 SGHVS, CDR2 FQNEAQ. The ends lost 4 bases at V and 5 bases at J; junction bases unmatched: 3. The CDR3 is CASSSRTSGETQYF. The CDR3, as DNA: TGTGCCAGCAGCTCCAGGACTAGCGGGGAGACCCAGTACTTC.